The rows below give T cell receptor beta chains drawn from one sample of a study of OX40 agonist ivuxolimab in advanced cancers. Generated by immunoSEQ multiplex PCR, the TCRdb table keeps only in-frame clones and is missing some. The sample contains about 53,000 clones, roughly 79% of which appear only once. The source material was CD4+ or CD8+ T cells sorted from blood, sampled in a trial of the OX40 agonist ivuxolimab. The receptor source for this set is an adult with an advanced solid tumor such as melanoma, head and neck, liver or kidney cancer. CDR3s include the opening cysteine and the closing phenylalanine or tryptophan. D genes are given only for firm matches. The size of a clone is reported for some rows only, either as once, few or many, or as a class for expanded clones.

abundance	d_gene	v_gene	j_gene	CDR3aa	CDR3nt
.	TRBD2	TRBV28	TRBJ2-3	CASRQTSGRSDTQYF	TGTGCCAGCAGACAGACTAGCGGGAGATCAGATACGCAGTATTTT
.	.	TRBV6-1	TRBJ1-1	CATFSGPGVAFF	TGTGCCACCTTTTCAGGGCCTGGGGTAGCTTTCTTT
.	TRBD2	TRBV6-5	TRBJ2-1	CASSYGASGDNEQFF	TGTGCCAGCAGTTACGGGGCTAGCGGCGACAATGAGCAGTTCTTC
.	.	TRBV19	TRBJ2-7	CASSIASGSAYEQYF	TGTGCCAGTAGTATAGCTTCCGGGTCAGCTTACGAGCAGTACTTC
.	.	TRBV7-9	TRBJ1-1	CASSHSTGFEAFF	TGTGCCAGCAGCCATAGTACAGGGTTTGAAGCTTTCTTT
once	.	TRBV7-2	TRBJ2-7	CASSSRAGSTLSYEQYF	TGTGCCAGCAGCTCCCGCGCTGGCAGTACCCTCTCCTACGAGCAGTACTTC
.	TRBD1	TRBV7-2	TRBJ2-1	CASSLEGQVISEQFF	TGTGCCAGCAGCTTAGAGGGACAGGTGATCAGTGAGCAGTTCTTC
.	TRBD2	TRBV5-1	TRBJ2-1	CASAGGAYNEQFF	TGCGCCAGCGCGGGAGGGGCCTACAATGAGCAGTTCTTC
.	.	TRBV14	TRBJ1-2	CASSQVGGSYTF	TGTGCCAGCAGCCAAGTAGGGGGGAGCTACACCTTC
.	.	TRBV30	TRBJ2-2	CACRGAGNTGELFF	TGTGCCTGTAGGGGGGCGGGGAACACCGGGGAGCTGTTTTTT
few	TRBD1	TRBV27	TRBJ2-5	CASSLRPVDRAGETQYF	TGTGCCAGCAGCCTACGACCCGTGGACAGGGCGGGAGAGACCCAGTACTTC
.	.	TRBV2	TRBJ1-5	CASGIGDQPQHF	TGTGCCAGCGGGATAGGGGATCAGCCCCAGCATTTT
.	TRBD2	TRBV5-1	TRBJ2-1	CASSLLAGDYNEQFF	TGCGCCAGCAGCTTGTTAGCGGGGGACTACAATGAGCAGTTCTTC